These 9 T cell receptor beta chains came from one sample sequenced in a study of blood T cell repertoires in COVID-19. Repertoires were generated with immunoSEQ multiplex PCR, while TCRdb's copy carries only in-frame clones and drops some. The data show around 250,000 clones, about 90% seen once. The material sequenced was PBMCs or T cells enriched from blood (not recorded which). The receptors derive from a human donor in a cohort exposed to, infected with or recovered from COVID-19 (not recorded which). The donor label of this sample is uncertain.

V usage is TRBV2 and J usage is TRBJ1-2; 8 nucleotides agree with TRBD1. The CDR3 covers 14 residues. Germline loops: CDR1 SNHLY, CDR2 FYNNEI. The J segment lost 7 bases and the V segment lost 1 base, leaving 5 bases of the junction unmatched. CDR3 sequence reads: CASSEGAGGVGYTF. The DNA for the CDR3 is TGTGCCAGCAGTGAAGGGGCAGGGGGCGTTGGCTACACCTTC.

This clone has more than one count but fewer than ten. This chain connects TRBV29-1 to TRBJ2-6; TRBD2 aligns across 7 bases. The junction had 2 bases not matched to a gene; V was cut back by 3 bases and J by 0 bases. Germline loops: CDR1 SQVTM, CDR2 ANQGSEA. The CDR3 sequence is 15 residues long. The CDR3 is CSVETGGSGANVLTF. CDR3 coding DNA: TGCAGCGTTGAGACGGGGGGCTCTGGGGCCAACGTCCTGACTTTC.

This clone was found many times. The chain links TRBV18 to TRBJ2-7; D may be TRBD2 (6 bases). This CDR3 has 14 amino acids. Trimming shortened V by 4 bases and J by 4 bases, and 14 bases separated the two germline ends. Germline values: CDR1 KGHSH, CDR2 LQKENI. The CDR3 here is CASSREGGGYEQYF. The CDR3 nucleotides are TGTGCCAGCTCACGCGAGGGAGGAGGGTACGAGCAGTACTTC.

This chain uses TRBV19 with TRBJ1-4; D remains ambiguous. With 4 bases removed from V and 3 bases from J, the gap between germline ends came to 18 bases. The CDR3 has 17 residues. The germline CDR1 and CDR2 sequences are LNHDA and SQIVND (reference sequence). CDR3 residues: CASSSSLEQLPNEKLFF. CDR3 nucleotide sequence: TGTGCCAGTAGTAGTTCTCTTGAACAGCTCCCTAATGAAAAACTGTTTTTT.

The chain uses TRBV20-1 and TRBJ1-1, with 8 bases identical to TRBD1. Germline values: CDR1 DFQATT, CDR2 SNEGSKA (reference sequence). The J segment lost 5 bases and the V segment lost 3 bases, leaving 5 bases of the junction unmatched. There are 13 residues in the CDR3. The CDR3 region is CSASQGARTEAFF. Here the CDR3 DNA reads TGCAGTGCTAGTCAGGGGGCAAGGACTGAAGCTTTCTTT.

The CDR3 DNA follows: TGTGCCAGCTCACGGGCGGGCCTGAACACCGGGGAGCTGTTTTTT. This sequence encodes CASSRAGLNTGELFF. V is TRBV18 and J is TRBJ2-2, with a weak D call TRBD2 (5 bases). Germline V gives CDR1 KGHSH, CDR2 LQKENI. V was trimmed by 4 bases and J by 1 base, leaving 10 bases between them. CDR3 size: 15 residues. Together with reference TRBV18 and TRBJ2-2, the CDR3 gives the full variable domain: NAGVMQNPRHLVRRRGQEARLRCSPMKGHSHVYWYRQLPEEGLKFMVYLQKENIIDESGMPKERFSAEFPKEGPSILRIQQVVRGDSAAYFCASSRAGLNTGELFFGEGSRLTVL.

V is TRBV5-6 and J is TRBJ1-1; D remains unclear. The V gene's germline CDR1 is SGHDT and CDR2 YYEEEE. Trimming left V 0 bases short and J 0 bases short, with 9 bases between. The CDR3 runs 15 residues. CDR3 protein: CASSLDPRMNTEAFF. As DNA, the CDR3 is TGTGCCAGCAGCTTGGACCCGAGAATGAACACTGAAGCTTTCTTT.

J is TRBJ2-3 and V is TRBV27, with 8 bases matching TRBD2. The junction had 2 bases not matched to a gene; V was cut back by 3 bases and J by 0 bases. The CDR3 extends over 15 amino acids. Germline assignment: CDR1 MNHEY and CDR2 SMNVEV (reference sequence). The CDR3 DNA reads TGTGCCAGCAGTTTTAGCGGGGATAGCACAGATACGCAGTATTTT. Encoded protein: CASSFSGDSTDTQYF.

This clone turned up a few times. In nucleotides, the CDR3 is TGTGCCAGCAGCTTGGAGGCAGGGGGGTCACCCCTCCACTTT. Translating gives CASSLEAGGSPLHF. V gene TRBV5-5 combines with J gene TRBJ1-6, with 7 bases fitting TRBD1. V gave up 0 bases and J gave up 10 bases; unmatched junction bases: 4. This CDR3 comprises 14 residues. Germline values: CDR1 SGHKS, CDR2 YYEKEE (reference sequence).